A selection of T cell receptor beta chains follows, all from one sample in a study of human T cells and chemical hapten exposure. TCRdb ran MiXCR on the RACE reads and lists one entry per CDR3 protein. The table includes approximately 90,000 distinct CDR3 sequences, 11% detected once. The input for sequencing was whole blood, taken in connection with sensitization to the hapten diphenylcyclopropenone (DPC). Receptor source: a man aged 40-50 years with alopecia areata. Some clones in this sample may be carry-over from other donors' samples. Each CDR3 is given without its conserved first and last residue. The order of the fields is J gene, V gene, CDR3 protein.

TRBJ2-7 TRBV28 ASSYSEYEQY
TRBJ1-5 TRBV29-1 SVASGGGSNQPQH
TRBJ2-7 TRBV7-2 ASRSSGRGPYEQY
TRBJ2-3 TRBV30 AWSRGQVTDTQY
TRBJ2-5 TRBV7-2 ASSARTSQETQY
TRBJ1-2 TRBV5-5 ASSNLQGQRGYT
TRBJ1-6 TRBV25-1 AIAGTGDNSPLH
TRBJ2-1 TRBV27 ASSLGLALYNEQF
TRBJ2-5 TRBV12-3/TRBV12-4 ASSLDRVLPRTQY
TRBJ2-3 TRBV7-8 ASRRLFAGGTDTQY
TRBJ1-2 TRBV6-1 ASSEGTARDGYT
TRBJ2-7 TRBV7-3 ASSLSESYEQY
TRBJ2-2 TRBV3-1 ASGLGDFRTGELF
TRBJ2-5 TRBV7-2 ASSSSSGRAVETQY
TRBJ1-5 TRBV28 ASSSGYSNQPQH
TRBJ1-2 TRBV7-2 ASSLEQDGLYT
TRBJ2-5 TRBV11-2 ASTPGGSQY
TRBJ2-4 TRBV6-2/TRBV6-3 ASSASQNIQY
TRBJ2-3 TRBV6-5 ASSYSRQRESGTQY
TRBJ2-1 TRBV6-2/TRBV6-3 ASRGGEAGVRKF
TRBJ2-3 TRBV20-1 SARISGRPITDTQY
TRBJ2-1 TRBV6-2/TRBV6-3 ASNPDRGQTSGRVYNEQF
TRBJ2-3 TRBV24-1 ATSDPSGTDTQY
TRBJ1-2 TRBV29-1 SVQFGTALPYGYT
TRBJ2-1 TRBV7-9 ASSLGQGPYNEQF
TRBJ2-2 TRBV7-8 ASSLWVGIPNTGELF
TRBJ2-2 TRBV27 ASEQGPGELF
TRBJ2-3 TRBV7-9 ASSSSNLLAGGSTQY
TRBJ2-5 TRBV5-1 ASSLEGFETQY
TRBJ2-7 TRBV29-1 SVLLRQGLYEQY
TRBJ1-4 TRBV12-3/TRBV12-4 ASSLAPGLANEKLF
TRBJ2-1 TRBV13 ASSGAQGLAVSNEQF
TRBJ2-1 TRBV7-8 ASSLARLAGDYEQF
TRBJ2-3 TRBV30 ALGASGTDTQY
TRBJ2-1 TRBV7-8 ASSLWASGSTHNEQF
TRBJ1-4 TRBV7-2 ASSSHPIQAPNEKLF
TRBJ2-5 TRBV29-1 SVGSRNQETQY
TRBJ2-5 TRBV9 ASSAPLAGGPKTQY
TRBJ1-1 TRBV28 ASIGAAIANTEAF
TRBJ2-3 TRBV19 ASSSPSGGRTDTQY
TRBJ2-1 TRBV14 ASSHVGSWGNEQF
TRBJ2-3 TRBV2 ASKELAGPVRTDTQY
TRBJ2-6 TRBV11-2 ASRRTGGFSGANVLT
TRBJ1-2 TRBV30 AWSPTNYGYT
TRBJ2-2 TRBV7-3 ASSPPGHTGELF
TRBJ2-7 TRBV7-2 ASSALRVGYDEQY
TRBJ2-7 TRBV9 ASSVGGIYEQY
TRBJ2-3 TRBV19 ASRTQDTDTQY
TRBJ2-2 TRBV7-6 ASSSSQQGAKVGELF
TRBJ1-1 TRBV7-9 ASSSQGAPEAF